The entry below gives a single T cell receptor (beta chain) sequence along with its context. Its matching antigen is unknown. The sample is drawn from a study of T cells after yellow fever vaccination. Study information: Researchers used SMART-Seq v4 Ultra Low Input to prepare fractions that had low cell numbers.

General study points: Subsequent booster samples again held most clones from primary vaccination (approximately 95% CD4, 88% CD8).

The V gene lost 1 base and the J gene lost 6 bases, with 11 bases spanning the gap. CDR1 is SGHAT, CDR2 FQNNGV, per germline. The CDR3 covers 14 residues. Making TCR cDNA involved 5'RACE template switching, which added UMIs and a universal primer site. A single record per CDR3 protein comes from TCRdb applying MiXCR to the 5' RACE reads. The sample carries hundreds of thousands of distinct CDR3 sequences, 20% to 25% recorded once. The specimen comprised PBMCs, sampled 20 to 25 days after the first yellow fever vaccination. The receptor was derived from a man younger than 35 who received the YFV17D yellow fever vaccine. The V gene is TRBV11-2, the J gene TRBJ2-3, with D possibly being TRBD2 (5 bases). The CDR3 protein is CASSLVGEPDTQYF. The CDR3 bases are TGTGCCAGCAGCTTAGTGGGAGAACCCGATACGCAGTATTTT.